These 21 T cell receptor beta chains were all obtained from the same sample, sequenced in a study of shared clonotypes between healthy human individuals. Only in-frame clones appear in the TCRdb table, and some are missing; sequencing was by immunoSEQ multiplex PCR. The data contain millions of clones, 85% to 95% of them seen just once; the ten biggest clones take up 0.13%. The sample was naive CD4+ T cells sorted from blood. Regarding subset: CD45RA+ positively selected. The source is a man aged 18-30 years in good health.

This clone appeared once. The chain combines TRBV11-2 with TRBJ1-1, with D unclear. Between the trimmed V and J ends, which lost 2 bases and 1 base, there was a span of 11 bases. Germline V lookup: CDR1 SGHAT, CDR2 FQNNGV. The CDR3 loop spans 15 amino acids. CDR3 sequence reads: CASSLPRGGNTEAFF. CDR3 DNA sequence: TGTGCCAGCAGCTTACCGAGAGGTGGGAACACTGAAGCTTTCTTT.

V is TRBV5-1 and J is TRBJ1-6; no reliable D call. V gave up 0 bases and J gave up 10 bases, with 11 bases separating them. The CDR3 covers 14 residues. Germline assignment: CDR1 SGHRS and CDR2 YFSETQ. The CDR3 sequence: CASSLGADHSPLHF. The DNA of the CDR3 is TGCGCCAGCAGCTTGGGGGCGGACCACTCACCCCTCCACTTT.

V usage is TRBV6-5 and J usage is TRBJ2-7, with 9 positions matching TRBD1. The V and J ends lost 4 bases and 6 bases, in that order; junction bases with no gene match: 4. Germline-derived CDR1 and CDR2 are MNHEY and SVGAGI. The CDR3 spans 13 residues. CDR3 loop: CASSLDRGGEQYF. The CDR3 DNA reads as TGTGCCAGCAGTTTAGACAGGGGGGGCGAGCAGTACTTC.

The rearrangement joins TRBV28 to TRBJ1-4; D not certain. Germline CDR1 reads MDHEN; CDR2 reads SYDVKM. With 2 bases removed from V and 8 bases from J, the gap between germline ends came to 12 bases. This CDR3 region has 14 residues. CDR3 DNA sequence: TGTGCCAGCAGTTTACACGGTACGGGGGAAAAACTGTTTTTT. Translating it yields CASSLHGTGEKLFF.

The CDR3 sequence: CASSPGRPNAGNTIYF. The DNA for the CDR3 is TGCGCCAGCAGCCCAGGCAGGCCAAACGCTGGAAACACCATATATTTT. The chain combines TRBV5-1 with TRBJ1-3; no definite D call. This CDR3 contains 16 residues. V lost 4 bases and J lost 2, with 16 bases in between. Germline CDR1 and CDR2: SGHRS and YFSETQ.

The chain links TRBV27 to TRBJ1-6; no reliable D call. The CDR3 has 12 amino acids. Germline CDR1 reads MNHEY; CDR2 reads SMNVEV (reference sequence). V was shortened by 6 bases and J by 16 bases, with 16 bases between the two germline ends. Here the CDR3 DNA reads TGTGCCAGCAGGGGCCTTGCGGGATCTCTCCACTTT. Translating gives CASRGLAGSLHF.

The chain carries TRBV2 and TRBJ1-3; 7 bases are shared with TRBD1. Germline V gives CDR1 SNHLY, CDR2 FYNNEI. Losses at the gene ends were 5 bases for V and 0 bases for J; bases not matched to a gene: 4. This CDR3 is built from 15 residues. The CDR3 sequence: CASSLGQNSGNTIYF. DNA for the CDR3: TGTGCCAGCAGTTTGGGACAGAACTCTGGAAACACCATATATTTT. Variable domain in full (rest from reference TRBV2 and TRBJ1-3): EPEVTQTPSHQVTQMGQEVILRCVPISNHLYFYWYRQILGQKVEFLVSFYNNEISEKSEIFDDQFSVERPDGSNFTLKIRSTKLEDSAMYFCASSLGQNSGNTIYFGEGSWLTVV.

This clone came up once. The DNA of the CDR3 is TGTGCCAGCAGCCTAAGGGGGGCGCGGACCCTCAGCAACGAGCAGTACTTC. Protein sequence: CASSLRGARTLSNEQYF. The chain employs TRBV2 and TRBJ2-7; TRBD1 or TRBD2 may be the D gene (6 bases each). V lost 6 bases and J 5 bases, leaving 26 bases between the germline ends. There are 17 residues in the CDR3. Per the germline V gene, CDR1 is SNHLY and CDR2 is FYNNEI.

The V and J genes are TRBV7-2 and TRBJ1-1; D remains ambiguous. The germline V gene has CDR1 SGHTA and CDR2 FQGNSA. The V gene lost 6 bases and the J gene lost 3 bases, with 11 bases spanning the gap. The CDR3 loop spans 13 amino acids. The DNA for the CDR3 is TGTGCCAGCAGGGAAGGATTCTACACTGAAGCTTTCTTT. Residues: CASREGFYTEAFF.

The chain links TRBV25-1 to TRBJ1-6, with D perhaps matching TRBD1 (5 bases). The CDR3 has 15 residues. The germline V and J ends were trimmed by 1 base and 9 bases, with 13 bases remaining between them. The germline V gene has CDR1 MGHDK and CDR2 SYGVNS. DNA for the CDR3: TGTGCCAGCAGTGAATTCGGAGGGGTGGGTTCACCCCTCCACTTT. As protein: CASSEFGGVGSPLHF.

Here the CDR3 reads CASRDSSNSPLHF. As DNA, the CDR3 is TGCGCCAGCAGGGACAGTTCCAATTCACCCCTCCACTTT. The chain recombines TRBV5-1 with TRBJ1-6, with a weak D call TRBD1 (6 bases). The germline CDR1 and CDR2 sequences are SGHRS and YFSETQ. The CDR3 is made up of 13 amino acids. V lost 5 bases to trimming and J lost 7 bases, with 10 bases between them.

The V gene is TRBV5-1, the J gene TRBJ1-2, with 11 nucleotides matching TRBD1. This CDR3 comprises 15 residues. Germline trimming cut 3 bases from V and 4 bases from J; bases unmatched to any gene: 5. CDR1 SGHRS and CDR2 YFSETQ come from the germline V gene. The CDR3 region has the DNA TGCGCCAGCAGCTCCGGGACAGGGGGACCCTATGGCTACACCTTC. Amino acids: CASSSGTGGPYGYTF.

The genes are TRBV5-1 and TRBJ2-2; no clear D. Trimming shortened V by 0 bases and J by 3 bases, and 9 bases separated the two germline ends. The CDR3 sequence is 15 residues long. Germline CDR1 reads SGHRS; CDR2 reads YFSETQ. The CDR3 here is CASSLARPDTGELFF. For the CDR3, the DNA is TGCGCCAGCAGCTTGGCGAGGCCTGACACCGGGGAGCTGTTTTTT. The full variable domain, in which reference TRBV5-1 and TRBJ2-2 provide the parts outside the CDR3, is KAGVTQTPRYLIKTRGQQVTLSCSPISGHRSVSWYQQTPGQGLQFLFEYFSETQRNKGNFPGRFSGRQFSNSRSEMNVSTLELGDSALYLCASSLARPDTGELFFGEGSRLTVL.

This rearrangement joins TRBV10-3 to TRBJ1-5; D is ambiguous. Trimming cost V 2 bases and J 4 bases, with 12 bases left between them. Germline assignment: CDR1 ENHRY and CDR2 SYGVKD. CDR3 length: 15 residues. CDR3 in DNA: TGTGCCATCAGTGAGAAGGGAACCACGAATCAGCCCCAGCATTTT. This sequence encodes CAISEKGTTNQPQHF.

The chain links TRBV30 to TRBJ1-5, with D unresolved. The CDR3 sequence is 12 residues long. Trimming removed 2 bases from V and 9 bases from J, with 11 bases in between. Looked up from germline, CDR1 is GTSNPN and CDR2 is SVGIG (reference sequence). The CDR3 sequence is CAWSQGMSPQHF. CDR3 DNA sequence: TGTGCCTGGAGTCAAGGGATGTCGCCCCAGCATTTT.

The rearrangement links TRBV5-1 to TRBJ2-4; 9 bases match TRBD1. V dropped 4 bases and J dropped 9; count of bases not matched to a gene: 11. The CDR3 covers 15 residues. Germline V lookup: CDR1 SGHRS, CDR2 YFSETQ. CDR3 sequence reads: CASSLGDRDDGIQYF. The DNA of the CDR3 is TGCGCCAGCAGCCTGGGGGACAGGGACGACGGCATTCAGTACTTC.

The chain links TRBV6-1 to TRBJ2-1; 7 bases agree with TRBD1. Looked up from germline, CDR1 is MNHNS and CDR2 is SASEGT. The V and J ends lost 5 bases and 5 bases, in that order; junction bases with no gene match: 9. The CDR3 totals 15 residues. The CDR3 nucleotides read TGTGCCAGCAGTATCCAGGGGGTTGCCGACAATGAGCAGTTCTTC. It translates to CASSIQGVADNEQFF.

V usage is TRBV29-1 and J usage is TRBJ1-2; 10 bases are a match to TRBD1. V lost 2 bases, J lost 6 bases, and 9 bases stayed unmatched. The CDR3 has 15 amino acids. Germline CDR1 is SQVTM and CDR2 is ANQGSEA. The CDR3 spells CSVEPLRTGGNGYTF. As DNA, the CDR3 is TGCAGCGTTGAACCACTCAGGACAGGGGGTAATGGCTACACCTTC.

The chain is built from TRBV7-9 and TRBJ1-1; TRBD1 is a possible D gene (6 bases). Germline loops: CDR1 SEHNR, CDR2 FQNEAQ (reference sequence). The CDR3 consists of 17 residues. V gave up 0 bases and J gave up 3 bases, with 17 bases separating them. CDR3 sequence: CASSLATDSQIHTEAFF. CDR3 nucleotides: TGTGCCAGCAGCTTAGCGACGGACAGCCAGATACACACTGAAGCTTTCTTT.

This chain joins TRBV5-4 and TRBJ2-3; D is possibly TRBD1 (6 bases). The germline CDR1 and CDR2 sequences are SGHNT and YYREEE (reference sequence). The CDR3 is 14 amino acids. V dropped 4 bases and J dropped 2 bases, with 11 bases sitting between them. The CDR3 DNA is TGTGCCAGCAGCCACAGGGACACCACAGATACGCAGTATTTT. Translating gives CASSHRDTTDTQYF.

The rearrangement joins TRBV9 to TRBJ2-2; possible D gene TRBD2, 6 bases. CDR1 is SGDLS, CDR2 YYNGEE, per germline. CDR3 size: 14 residues. The ends were cut back, 0 bases at V and 7 bases at J, with 10 bases in the middle. CDR3 residues: CASSVGPGGGELFF. The CDR3 DNA follows: TGTGCCAGCAGCGTAGGTCCCGGGGGCGGGGAGCTGTTTTTT.